This section outlines one T cell receptor (beta chain) sequence together with its context. This clonotype was found many times. Which antigen it targets is not known. Base qualities are missing; no much larger clone stands one base away. This sample is drawn from a study of low-dose radiotherapy and immunotherapy resistance in tumors (dated by TCRdb to the early 2020s). Concerning the study at large: In Cohort 1, 0.5 Gy per fraction was delivered every 2 weeks, and a total PTV dose of 6.5 Gy was prescribed. The trial did not randomize participants into treatment groups. Intravenous cyclophosphamide at 200 mg/m2 was administered every two weeks, one day ahead of each radiation and immunotherapy administration. Patients in Cohort 2 were given 1 Gy per fraction every two weeks, for a total of 13 Gy across 26 weeks. Eight patients were included in the translational analysis, namely three from the first dose cohort plus the first five from the second dose cohort. Patients were given nivolumab as a 240 mg flat dose every two weeks and ipilimumab at 1 mg/kg every six weeks, with both drugs delivered intravenously. Starting on cycle 1 day 1, patients took 300 mg of aspirin by mouth once a day for four cycles.

Data came from an Illumina HiSeq 2500. First-strand cDNA was synthesized using Superscript III and a set of TRAV- and TRBV-specific primers, so that both TCRalpha and TCRbeta chains were covered. TCRs were amplified with Phusion for about 18 PCR cycles using a constant-region primer together with the adapter attached to the V primers. The isolated mRNA was amplified using the MessageAmp II aRNA Amplification Kit, with in vitro transcription performed for around 16 hours at 37 degrees C. The Dynabeads mRNA DIRECT Purification Kit was used to isolate mRNA for TCR sequencing. Indexed Illumina adapters were added in a second Phusion PCR of 20 to 30 cycles, after which AMPure XP beads were used to purify the products. The study's own analysis went as follows. Using custom Perl scripts, TCR sequences encoding the same protein were pooled, out-of-frame sequences were removed, and the abundance of each clonotype was computed. Any TCR sequence backed by just one read was left out of the analysis. Repertoire metrics included Shannon entropy, Gini index, clonality, richness, and frequency of TCRs shared between repertoires. The public reads were quality trimmed at Q25 with fastp and then assembled into clones with MiXCR by TCRdb, keeping productive beta chains. CDR3 protein sequences are deduplicated, and each keeps its most common genes and DNA. Clone size and V and J calls follow TCRdb, not the original study. This sample comprises 65,000 to 90,000 distinct CDR3 sequences, under 20% of them detected only once. Of the sample, about 5.5% falls within the top ten clones.

This sample's time point label indicates: before trial treatment. Donors were enrolled in RACIN, a single-arm phase I dose-escalation trial in which nivolumab, ipilimumab, aspirin, low-dose cyclophosphamide and low-dose radiotherapy were combined. Patients were eligible if they had advanced solid tumors that were TIL-negative. This TCR was recovered from a male donor with prostate cancer. The sequencing used PBMCs, collected before treatment.

This receptor carries the CDR3 CASSLEVPYRETQYF. In nucleotide form, the sequence is TGTGCCAGCAGCTTAGAGGTACCATACCGAGAGACCCAGTACTTC. The sequence is built from TRBV7-6 and TRBJ2-5, with an unclear D gene assignment. V lost 1 base and J lost 4 bases; the stretch between them is 13 bases long. CDR1 is given as SGHVS and CDR2 as FNYEAQ, both from the germline V gene. Spanning cysteine to phenylalanine, the CDR3 consists of 15 amino acids. CDR3 DNA only is kept here, 45 bases in frame from base 1.